The clone carrying this T cell receptor beta chain was counted ten times or more. Its antigen is as yet unknown. These data are taken from a study of T cells in Graves' hyperthyroidism and ophthalmopathy. Findings and caveats of the study: Clonotypes that were expanded in thyroid above 0.001 mostly appeared in blood too.

Germline CDR1 reads LGHDT; CDR2 reads YNNKEL (reference sequence). The CDR3 consists of 19 residues. J gave up 7 bases and V 0 bases, and 16 bases lay outside the gene matches. TCR beta CDR3 regions were amplified from RNA. HTBI primers drove first-round RT-PCR of the TCR CDR3. TCRdb re-called the multiplex PCR reads through MiXCR, storing one row per CDR3 protein. The data contain about 590,000 distinct CDR3 sequences, approximately 14% of them singletons. The source material was blood. The chain joins TRBV3-1 to TRBJ2-5; 11 nucleotides match TRBD2. The source is a woman aged 25 to 39 with Graves' hyperthyroidism. The CDR3: CASSQEAPGLAALGGTQYF. The CDR3 region has the DNA TGTGCCAGCAGCCAAGAAGCCCCGGGACTAGCGGCACTGGGGGGGACCCAGTACTTC.